The next 32 T cell receptor beta chains were all read from a single sample in a study of graft-versus-host responses after intestinal transplantation. The method was immunoSEQ multiplex PCR; TCRdb's version includes in-frame clones alone and lacks a portion of them. The profile shows tens of thousands of clones, over 90% of them singletons. Their target antigens are unknown. The sample here was unstimulated CD4+ T cells sorted from spleen or lymph node cells, taken before transplant. The receptors shown here come from a human donor who was the organ donor for an intestinal transplant.

The rearrangement joins TRBV28 to TRBJ2-1; D might be TRBD2 (5 bases). CDR1 and CDR2 (germline): MDHEN, SYDVKM. There are 13 residues in the CDR3. The V gene lost 5 bases and the J gene lost 2 bases, with 7 bases spanning the gap. CDR3 loop: CASSRGPYNEQFF. The CDR3 DNA is TGTGCCAGCAGTCGGGGTCCCTACAATGAGCAGTTCTTC.

The chain employs TRBV9 and TRBJ1-6; no definite D call. In germline, CDR1 is SGDLS, CDR2 YYNGEE. V was trimmed by 1 base and J by 8 bases, leaving 7 bases between them. The CDR3 covers 13 residues. The CDR3 DNA is TGTGCCAGCAGCGTAATCGGCGATTCACCCCTCCACTTT. This sequence encodes CASSVIGDSPLHF.

The chain joins TRBV18 to TRBJ2-2, with unresolved D. Germline assignment: CDR1 KGHSH and CDR2 LQKENI. V was clipped by 0 bases and J by 1 base, with 12 bases between them. This CDR3 has 17 residues. CDR3 DNA: TGTGCCAGCTCACCACCGGCCAGGACCTGGAACACCGGGGAGCTGTTTTTT. This translates into CASSPPARTWNTGELFF.

This sequence joins TRBV7-2 and TRBJ1-6; 8 bases align to TRBD1. The CDR3 loop spans 16 amino acids. Germline V lookup: CDR1 SGHTA, CDR2 FQGNSA. V shed 0 bases, J shed 7 bases, and the junction held 5 bases outside the gene matches. CDR3 coding DNA: TGTGCCAGCAGCTTAGCCGGGACAGGCCTCAATTCACCCCTCCACTTT. Its translation is CASSLAGTGLNSPLHF.

The J gene is TRBJ2-1, the V gene TRBV5-4, with 11 nucleotides matching TRBD2. The CDR3 is 15 residues long. V shed 3 bases, J shed 10 bases, and the junction held 9 bases outside the gene matches. Germline assignment: CDR1 SGHNT and CDR2 YYREEE (reference sequence). CDR3 DNA sequence: TGTGCCAGCAGCTATCGACTAGCGGGGTCAGAGGAGCAGTTCTTC. Translation gives CASSYRLAGSEEQFF. Full variable domain (rest looked up from reference TRBV5-4 and TRBJ2-1): ETGVTQSPTHLIKTRGQQVTLRCSSQSGHNTVSWYQQALGQGPQFIFQYYREEENGRGNFPPRFSGLQFPNYSSELNVNALELDDSALYLCASSYRLAGSEEQFFGPGTRLTVL.

The chain combines TRBV5-1 with TRBJ1-6, with 7 bases matching TRBD1. This CDR3 has 15 residues. Germline lookup yields CDR1 SGHRS and CDR2 YFSETQ. After removal of 4 bases from V and 7 bases from J, the junction contained 8 bases not matched to a gene. CDR3 in DNA: TGCGCCAGCAGCCCCCGACAGGGAAGCAATTCACCCCTCCACTTT. As protein: CASSPRQGSNSPLHF.

V is TRBV29-1 and J is TRBJ2-3, with TRBD2 identical over 12 bases. J gave up 0 bases and V 6 bases, and 10 bases lay outside the gene matches. From germline, CDR1 is SQVTM and CDR2 ANQGSEA. CDR3 length: 17 amino acids. The CDR3, as DNA: TGCAGCGTCGCCCCGACTAGCGGGGGAATCAGCACAGATACGCAGTATTTT. Translating it yields CSVAPTSGGISTDTQYF.

The chain joins TRBV6-1 to TRBJ1-3; a weak D match, TRBD1 (5 bases). Germline V gene sequence: CDR1 MNHNS, CDR2 SASEGT. The CDR3 consists of 14 residues. V lost 7 bases, J lost 4 bases, and 14 bases lay in between. The CDR3 spells CASNQGHVGNTIYF. DNA for the CDR3: TGTGCCAGCAACCAGGGTCACGTAGGAAACACCATATATTTT.

The rearrangement joins TRBV29-1 to TRBJ1-1; tentative D call: TRBD1 (5 bases). The CDR3 consists of 14 residues. Germline CDR1 is SQVTM and CDR2 is ANQGSEA. V was cut by 4 bases and J by 6 bases, with 18 bases left in between. The CDR3 reads CSVAKTAFISEAFF. CDR3 DNA sequence: TGCAGCGTTGCGAAGACAGCTTTTATCTCTGAAGCTTTCTTT.

The chain employs TRBV18 and TRBJ2-7; 10 bases align to TRBD1. The CDR3 spans 16 residues. Germline values: CDR1 KGHSH, CDR2 LQKENI. The junction had 8 bases not matched to a gene; V was cut back by 3 bases and J by 3 bases. The CDR3 here is CASSPLPGQGNYEQYF. The DNA of the CDR3 is TGTGCCAGCTCACCGCTACCGGGACAGGGGAACTACGAGCAGTACTTC.

The chain employs TRBV30 and TRBJ1-3; 8 bases fit TRBD1. There are 16 residues in the CDR3. V lost 0 bases and J lost 0; bases outside the gene matches: 4. In germline, CDR1 is GTSNPN, CDR2 SVGIG (reference sequence). In DNA, the CDR3 is TGTGCCTGGAGTGTAAATACAGGGGGCTCTGGAAACACCATATATTTT. Translating it yields CAWSVNTGGSGNTIYF.

The chain uses TRBV5-1 and TRBJ2-3; D remains ambiguous. Germline V gene data show CDR1 as SGHRS and CDR2 as YFSETQ. V was shortened by 0 bases and J by 2 bases, with 13 bases between the two germline ends. The CDR3 covers 16 residues. CDR3 residues: CASSLAGAANTDTQYF. In nucleotides, the CDR3 is TGCGCCAGCAGCTTGGCCGGTGCGGCGAACACAGATACGCAGTATTTT.

V usage is TRBV2 and J usage is TRBJ2-2, with D maybe TRBD2 (5 bases). Germline V gene data show CDR1 as SNHLY and CDR2 as FYNNEI. The V and J ends lost 7 bases and 6 bases respectively, with 15 bases between them. The CDR3 runs 14 residues. The DNA for the CDR3 is TGTGCCAGCAATATCGGAGGTCCGGCCGGGGAGCTGTTTTTT. Translated: CASNIGGPAGELFF.

The CDR3: CAWSEGQSMNTEAFF. DNA for the CDR3: TGTGCCTGGAGCGAGGGACAGAGCATGAACACTGAAGCTTTCTTT. The chain joins TRBV30 to TRBJ1-1, with 7 nucleotides matching TRBD1. Germline V gives CDR1 GTSNPN, CDR2 SVGIG (reference sequence). Trimming took 3 bases from V and 0 from J; bases not matched to a gene: 7. This CDR3 comprises 15 residues.

This clone was detected a few times. The chain carries TRBV5-1 and TRBJ2-3; 9 nucleotides match TRBD1. The CDR3 loop spans 14 amino acids. V lost 0 bases, J lost 4 bases, and 0 bases stayed unmatched. Germline values: CDR1 SGHRS, CDR2 YFSETQ. The CDR3 spells CASSLGQGADTQYF. The DNA of the CDR3 is TGCGCCAGCAGCTTGGGACAGGGGGCAGATACGCAGTATTTT.

The chain links TRBV9 to TRBJ1-1; no firm D call. This CDR3 spans 15 amino acids. Trimming cost V 0 bases and J 2 bases, with 11 bases left between them. The germline CDR1 and CDR2 sequences are SGDLS and YYNGEE. The chain's CDR3 is CASSVGNMANTEAFF. The CDR3 region has the DNA TGTGCCAGCAGCGTAGGGAACATGGCCAACACTGAAGCTTTCTTT.

This clone was seen just once. The rearrangement links TRBV5-6 to TRBJ1-1; 10 bases fit TRBD1. The CDR3 totals 14 residues. In germline, CDR1 is SGHDT, CDR2 YYEEEE. V was clipped by 5 bases and J by 4 bases; unmatched bases: 5. The CDR3 DNA reads as TGTGCCAGCAGATTCCGGGACAGGGGCACTGAAGCTTTCTTT. Translated: CASRFRDRGTEAFF.

This chain uses TRBV5-1 with TRBJ2-5, with D possibly called TRBD1 or TRBD2 (5 bases each). This CDR3 comprises 13 residues. V gave up 5 bases and J gave up 4 bases, with 12 bases separating them. Germline V gene data show CDR1 as SGHRS and CDR2 as YFSETQ. CDR3 in amino acids: CASSWPGTETQYF. CDR3 DNA sequence: TGCGCCAGCAGTTGGCCGGGGACAGAGACCCAGTACTTC.

The chain links TRBV10-2 to TRBJ2-7; D perhaps matches TRBD2 (7 bases). This CDR3 has 13 residues. Germline values: CDR1 WSHSY, CDR2 SAAADI. Trimming removed 6 bases from V and 2 bases from J, with 11 bases in between. CDR3 amino acids: CASSRGGAYEQYF. Written as DNA, the CDR3 is TGCGCCAGCAGCAGAGGGGGGGCCTACGAGCAGTACTTC.

V and J are TRBV5-1 and TRBJ2-7; D is unclear. The V end lost 3 bases, the J end lost 2 bases, and 12 bases lay between the germline ends. The CDR3 contains 14 residues. CDR1 is SGHRS and CDR2 is YFSETQ in the germline V gene. CDR3 sequence: CASSYSAAAYEQYF. The CDR3 region has the DNA TGCGCCAGCAGCTACTCGGCCGCCGCCTACGAGCAGTACTTC.

The CDR3 DNA is TGTGCCAGTCGGCGGGAACTGTTTTTT. It specifies CASRRELFF. The rearrangement joins TRBV6-5 to TRBJ1-4; D gene ambiguous. Germline CDR1 reads MNHEY; CDR2 reads SVGAGI. The ends were cut back, 9 bases at V and 12 bases at J, with 8 bases in the middle. This CDR3 is 9 amino acids long.

The chain has TRBV19 and TRBJ2-5, with TRBD1 matching over 9 bases. CDR1 and CDR2 from the germline V gene are LNHDA and SQIVND (reference sequence). J gave up 7 bases and V 3 bases, and 6 bases lay outside the gene matches. The CDR3 spans 14 residues. The CDR3 DNA sequence: TGTGCCAGTAGTATGGGACAGGGAGGTACGACCCAGTACTTC. This translates into CASSMGQGGTTQYF.

The chain couples TRBV10-3 to TRBJ1-4, with TRBD1 identical over 7 bases. Germline CDR1 is ENHRY and CDR2 is SYGVKD. The V and J ends lost 3 bases and 4 bases, in that order; junction bases with no gene match: 5. The CDR3 totals 15 residues. The CDR3 region is CAISEGDSYNEKLFF. The CDR3 region has the DNA TGTGCCATCAGTGAAGGGGACAGCTATAATGAAAAACTGTTTTTT.

The V and J genes are TRBV6-6 and TRBJ1-6, with 7 bases that match TRBD1. CDR3 size: 15 residues. With V trimmed by 4 bases and J by 7 bases, 7 bases remained unmatched. Germline lookup yields CDR1 MNHNY and CDR2 SVGAGI (reference sequence). The CDR3 reads CASSSKTGQNSPLHF. The DNA for the CDR3 is TGTGCCAGCAGTTCCAAGACAGGGCAGAATTCACCCCTCCACTTT.

The rearrangement uses TRBV5-1 and TRBJ2-7; the D gene is possibly TRBD2 (5 bases). CDR1 and CDR2 (germline): SGHRS, YFSETQ. This CDR3 region has 15 residues. Trimming pared 0 bases from V and 2 bases from J, leaving 12 bases between. In nucleotides, the CDR3 is TGCGCCAGCAGCTTGGCCCGGGGTACTACCTACGAGCAGTACTTC. Protein product: CASSLARGTTYEQYF.

This sequence joins TRBV9 and TRBJ2-1; D ambiguous. The CDR3 consists of 14 residues. CDR1 is SGDLS, CDR2 YYNGEE, per germline. Trimming removed 0 bases from V and 5 bases from J, with 9 bases in between. CDR3 sequence reads: CASSVGWADNEQFF. As DNA, the CDR3 is TGTGCCAGCAGCGTAGGTTGGGCGGACAATGAGCAGTTCTTC.

The chain uses TRBV4-1 and TRBJ2-7, with D maybe TRBD1 (5 bases). This CDR3 contains 13 residues. Trimming left V 0 bases short and J 10 bases short, with 13 bases between. The germline gives CDR1 MGHRA, CDR2 YSYEKL. CDR3 sequence reads: CASSQDPWQGQYF. CDR3 in DNA: TGCGCCAGCAGCCAAGATCCTTGGCAGGGACAGTACTTC.

The chain has TRBV29-1 and TRBJ1-2; D unresolved. Trimming took 1 base from V and 8 from J, leaving 11 bases between them. This CDR3 spans 12 amino acids. The germline gives CDR1 SQVTM, CDR2 ANQGSEA. CDR3 coding DNA: TGCAGCGTTGAAGTGTCTCAGTGGGGCTACACCTTC. Translated, it gives CSVEVSQWGYTF.

This chain connects TRBV27 to TRBJ1-3; no reliable D call. Germline lookup yields CDR1 MNHEY and CDR2 SMNVEV (reference sequence). The CDR3 spans 15 residues. V was shortened by 10 bases and J by 3 bases, with 19 bases between the two germline ends. CDR3 amino acids: CATSSFSTGGNTIYF. The CDR3 DNA reads as TGTGCCACCTCCTCCTTCTCGACGGGTGGAAACACCATATATTTT.

The chain recombines TRBV7-3 with TRBJ2-7; TRBD2 matches at 13 bases. Germline V gene data show CDR1 as SGHTA and CDR2 as FQGTGA. The CDR3 has 15 residues. The trim removed 3 bases at V and 6 bases at J, leaving 5 bases unmatched. The CDR3 nucleotides are TGTGCCAGCAGCTTCACTAGCGGGGGGGCCGCCGAGCAGTACTTC. It yields the protein CASSFTSGGAAEQYF.

For this clone: The sample has other DNA sequences that encode this CDR3 too. The V gene is TRBV19, the J gene TRBJ2-5, with 7 bases identical to TRBD2. The germline gives CDR1 LNHDA, CDR2 SQIVND (reference sequence). The CDR3 extends over 13 amino acids. V lost 3 bases, J lost 2 bases, and 0 bases stayed unmatched. CDR3 amino acids: CASSMGLQETQYF. Written as DNA, the CDR3 is TGTGCCAGTAGTATGGGACTACAAGAGACCCAGTACTTC.

V and J are TRBV7-2 and TRBJ1-4; unclear D gene. With 5 bases removed from V and 8 bases from J, the gap between germline ends came to 15 bases. The CDR3 is made up of 14 amino acids. Germline V gene data show CDR1 as SGHTA and CDR2 as FQGNSA. The CDR3 bases are TGTGCCAGCAGCCCATTTGGCTGGGGAGAAAAACTGTTTTTT. Protein product: CASSPFGWGEKLFF.